The table lists the clone carrying this TCR beta chain with a few counts. The data belong to a study of CD8 T cells in Susac syndrome. Random hexamers primed reverse transcription of about 0.5 to 1 ug RNA. Across 54 Vbeta and 13 Jbeta, immunoSEQ multiplex PCR amplified TCR beta CDR3. TCRdb reprocessed the immunoSEQ multiplex PCR reads via MiXCR and lists one record per CDR3 protein. This table holds about 400,000 distinct CDR3 sequences, approximately 85% found once. This CDR3 region has 14 residues. CDR1 and CDR2 from the germline V gene are LGHNA and YNFKEQ. J gave up 3 bases and V 4 bases, and 4 bases lay outside the gene matches. Sequencing of TCR beta was carried out in blood CD8+ and CD4+ T cells. The multiple sclerosis controls were treatment-naive patients with relapsing-remitting disease that was stable or active.

The sample consisted of CD8+ T cells from PBMCs. This clonotype originated in a human donor with multiple sclerosis. V is TRBV4-2 and J is TRBJ2-7; 9 nucleotides agree with TRBD2. CDR3 DNA sequence: TGTGCCAGCAGCCCAGATAGCGGGGGCTACGAGCAGTACTTC. Amino acids: CASSPDSGGYEQYF.